The 7 T cell receptor beta chains below all came from one sample that was sequenced in a study of blood T cells in healthy people across ages. Next came a second PCR, run for about 6 to 12 cycles, which used a sample-barcoded 5' primer along with a J-beta primer mix. TCRdb called the 5' RACE reads again in MiXCR, with one record for every CDR3 protein. Here the sample spans 600,000 to 1,000,000 distinct CDR3 sequences, 25% being singletons. The sample also formed part of further work on T cells of mothers and their children.

Sequencing was carried out using blood. The receptor source for this set is a boy younger than 18 in good health.

In DNA form, the CDR3 reads TGTGCCAGCAGCGCGCCCGGACGGGGGGGCCGCACAGATACGCAGTATTTT. Protein sequence: CASSAPGRGGRTDTQYF. V usage is TRBV9 and J usage is TRBJ2-3; 8 bases match TRBD2. The junction had 10 bases not matched to a gene; V was cut back by 3 bases and J by 1 base. CDR3 length equals 17 residues. Germline V CDR1 and CDR2: SGDLS, YYNGEE.

This clonotype was observed a few times. V gene TRBV7-9 combines with J gene TRBJ2-2, with TRBD2 as a possible D gene (6 bases). This CDR3 has 13 amino acids. Trimming shortened V by 2 bases and J by 7 bases, and 8 bases separated the two germline ends. Germline values: CDR1 SEHNR, CDR2 FQNEAQ (reference sequence). This CDR3 reads CASSLLAVGELFF. In DNA, the CDR3 is TGTGCCAGCAGCTTATTAGCGGTCGGGGAGCTGTTTTTT.

In its sample, this clonotype was seen a few times. The chain has TRBV29-1 and TRBJ1-2; no clear D gene. Trimming removed 3 bases from V and 2 bases from J, with 4 bases in between. Germline V gene lookup returns CDR1 SQVTM and CDR2 ANQGSEA. The CDR3 totals 11 residues. The CDR3 bases are TGCAGCGTTGACGGCAACTATGGCTACACCTTC. Translated, it gives CSVDGNYGYTF. Drawing the rest from reference TRBV29-1 and TRBJ1-2, the complete variable domain is SAVISQKPSRDICQRGTSLTIQCQVDSQVTMMFWYRQQPGQSLTLIATANQGSEATYESGFVIDKFPISRPNLTFSTLTVSNMSPEDSSIYLCSVDGNYGYTFGSGTRLTVV.

There are a few counts of this clonotype. CDR3 residues: CASSRPGQRPSQQETQYF. CDR3 nucleotide sequence: TGTGCCAGCAGTAGGCCTGGACAGAGACCTTCTCAACAAGAGACCCAGTACTTC. V is TRBV6-2 or TRBV6-3 and J is TRBJ2-5; weak D call: TRBD1 (6 bases). CDR1 is MNHEY, CDR2 SVGEGT, per germline. V was clipped by 5 bases and J by 2 bases, with 24 bases between them. CDR3 length: 18 residues.

The chain links TRBV5-1 to TRBJ2-2, with D unclear. The CDR3 runs 14 residues. The V end lost 0 bases, the J end lost 7 bases, and 10 bases lay between the germline ends. CDR1 SGHRS and CDR2 YFSETQ come from the germline V gene. The DNA of the CDR3 is TGCGCCAGCAGCTTGGATGGGTATAGCGGGGAGCTGTTTTTT. Amino acid sequence: CASSLDGYSGELFF.

The chain links TRBV5-1 to TRBJ2-2, with D unresolved. This CDR3 spans 15 amino acids. Trimming cost V 4 bases and J 9 bases, with 19 bases left between them. CDR1 SGHRS and CDR2 YFSETQ come from the germline V gene. This CDR3 is CASSPEGQATRELFF. As DNA, the CDR3 is TGCGCCAGCAGCCCCGAAGGGCAGGCTACCCGGGAGCTGTTTTTT.

A few counts support this clonotype. The chain joins TRBV11-2 to TRBJ2-3; D not resolved. The CDR3 runs 16 residues. Per the germline V gene, CDR1 is SGHAT and CDR2 is FQNNGV. V dropped 2 bases and J dropped 2 bases, with 14 bases sitting between them. The CDR3 protein is CASSLQARSSTDTQYF. The CDR3 region has the DNA TGTGCCAGCAGCTTACAAGCCAGGTCCTCCACAGATACGCAGTATTTT.